The clone carrying this TCR beta chain showed up just a few times. Its antigen is still unknown. Approximately 6 milliliters of peripheral blood were drawn at each of two time points. Germline assignment: CDR1 SGHVS and CDR2 FNYEAQ. The CDR3 has 15 amino acids. V gave up 2 bases and J gave up 0 bases, with 9 bases separating them. The data derive from a study of prognosis after radiotherapy for stage I lung cancer. Study-level background: Several of the patients had squamous cell carcinoma tumors, while around eleven had adenocarcinoma tumors.

The TCR beta CDR3 region was amplified from genomic DNA, with two rounds of multiplex PCR being used for the amplification. Every TRBV and TRBJ gene had its own specific primer in first-round PCR. TCRdb passed the multiplex PCR reads through MiXCR, listing each CDR3 protein once. The sample records some 23,000 distinct CDR3 sequences, around 40% being singletons. Study-wide findings and caveats: It was reported that patients with metastases and those without them differed in TRBV and TRBJ gene usage.

Sequencing was performed on PBMCs, taken before or after stereotactic body radiation therapy (not recorded which). The TCR was taken from a donor aged 50 or older with non-small cell lung cancer. The rearrangement uses TRBV7-6 and TRBJ2-3; D might be TRBD1 (5 bases). The DNA of the CDR3 is TGTGCCAGCAGCTTACTTGGGGCTAGCACAGATACGCAGTATTTT. This gives the protein CASSLLGASTDTQYF.